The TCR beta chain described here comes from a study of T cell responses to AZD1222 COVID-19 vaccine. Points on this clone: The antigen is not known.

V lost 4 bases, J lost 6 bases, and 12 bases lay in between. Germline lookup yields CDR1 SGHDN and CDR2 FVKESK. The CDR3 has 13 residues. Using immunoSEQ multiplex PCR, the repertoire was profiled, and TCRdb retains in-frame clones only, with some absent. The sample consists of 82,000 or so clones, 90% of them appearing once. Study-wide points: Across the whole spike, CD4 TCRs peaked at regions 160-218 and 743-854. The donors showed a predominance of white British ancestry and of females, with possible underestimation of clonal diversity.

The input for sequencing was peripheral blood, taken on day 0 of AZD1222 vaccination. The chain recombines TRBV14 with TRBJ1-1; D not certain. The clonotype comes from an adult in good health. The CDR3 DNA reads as TGTGCCAGCAGCCGAACGGCCCGCTCTGAAGCTTTCTTT. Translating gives CASSRTARSEAFF.